Listed below are T cell receptor beta chains from one sample, sequenced in a study of breast tumors, draining lymph nodes, adjacent tissues. TCRdb re-called the multiplex PCR reads with MiXCR, one entry per CDR3 protein. The table includes about 13,000 distinct CDR3 sequences, 62% detected once. The specimen sequenced was tumor-adjacent breast tissue. Source of these receptors: a female donor with breast cancer. Some clones in this sample may be carry-over from other donors' samples. Each CDR3 is given with its conserved first and last residue. D genes are given only for firm matches. The size of a clone is reported for some rows only, either as once, few or many, or as a class for expanded clones.

>-|TRBJ2-1|-|TRBV19
CASNPGRSSFGGQFF
TGTGCCAGTAACCCCGGACGTAGCTCTTTCGGTGGGCAGTTCTTC
>-|TRBJ2-5|-|TRBV11-2
CASSLVAGWETQYF
TGTGCCAGCAGCTTAGTGGCGGGGTGGGAGACCCAGTACTTC
>-|TRBJ1-4|-|TRBV5-1
CASSSRGSTNEKLFF
TGCGCCAGCAGCTCGAGGGGATCGACTAATGAAAAACTGTTTTTT
>-|TRBJ2-7|-|TRBV19
CASSIAKRKSHEQYF
TGTGCCAGTAGTATAGCCAAGCGGAAATCCCACGAGCAGTACTTC
>few|TRBJ1-1|TRBD1|TRBV11-1
CASSLRDSWGTEAFF
TGTGCCAGCAGCCTACGGGACAGTTGGGGTACTGAAGCTTTCTTT
>-|TRBJ2-7|-|TRBV27
CASSLIGPPTEQYF
TGTGCCAGCAGTTTAATTGGGCCCCCGACGGAGCAGTACTTC
>-|TRBJ2-7|TRBD2|TRBV7-8
CASGTVPSGGYEQYF
TGTGCCAGCGGTACCGTGCCTAGCGGGGGCTACGAGCAGTACTTC
>few|TRBJ2-1|TRBD2|TRBV20-1
CSLQGAGGTAGEQFF
TGCAGTCTACAGGGCGCGGGAGGTACTGCAGGTGAGCAGTTCTTC
>few|TRBJ1-4|-|TRBV7-2
CASSLFGGPNEKLFF
TGTGCCAGCAGCTTATTCGGGGGTCCTAATGAAAAACTGTTTTTT
>-|TRBJ2-5|-|TRBV20-1
CSASYAGQPQETQYF
TGCAGTGCTAGCTACGCGGGACAGCCTCAAGAGACCCAGTACTTC
>-|TRBJ1-2|-|TRBV7-2
CASSLTSGSSGYGYTF
TGTGCCAGCAGCCTGACTAGCGGGAGCTCCGGCTATGGCTACACCTTC
>-|TRBJ2-3|TRBD2|TRBV5-1
CASSTELAGGSNTQYF
TGCGCCAGCAGCACCGAACTAGCGGGAGGGTCCAATACGCAGTATTTT
>-|TRBJ2-7|-|TRBV7-8
CASSLSSYEQYF
TGTGCCAGCAGCTTAAGCTCCTACGAGCAGTACTTC
>-|TRBJ1-1|TRBD1|TRBV5-1
CASSLGTGVGKNTEAFF
TGCGCCAGCAGCCTTGGGACAGGGGTCGGGAAGAACACTGAAGCTTTCTTT
>many|TRBJ2-1|-|TRBV28
CASSHLTTAFYNEQFF
TGTGCCAGCAGTCACCTCACTACAGCCTTCTACAATGAGCAGTTCTTC
>-|TRBJ2-7|-|TRBV19
CATSRGASGMEQYF
TGTGCCACGTCCCGGGGGGCGTCTGGAATGGAGCAGTACTTC
>-|TRBJ1-5|-|TRBV10-3
CAISQRTSNQPQHF
TGTGCCATCAGTCAAAGGACGAGCAATCAGCCCCAGCATTTT
>-|TRBJ2-3|-|TRBV5-1
CASSSQGDTQYF
TGCGCCAGCAGTTCTCAAGGAGATACGCAGTATTTT
>-|TRBJ2-2|-|TRBV6-6
CASSQLGSVGGVSTGELFF
TGTGCCAGCAGCCAACTCGGGTCCGTGGGGGGAGTTAGCACCGGGGAGCTGTTTTTT